Below are 3 T cell receptor beta chains sequenced from a single sample in a study of neurological immune-mediated disorders. TCRdb itself ran the 5' RACE reads through MiXCR, one entry per CDR3 protein. The repertoire consists of about 84,000 distinct CDR3 sequences, with approximately 10% occurring once and the leading ten covering about 1.8%. The sample was PBMCs. These receptors originate from a man between 35 and 55 years old in good health.

This clonotype has ten or more counts. The chain uses TRBV29-1 and TRBJ2-4; 7 bases fit TRBD1. Unmatched junction bases numbered 6, after V lost 2 bases and J lost 5 bases. CDR3 size: 14 residues. Germline-derived CDR1 and CDR2 are SQVTM and ANQGSEA. The CDR3 nucleotides read TGCAGCGTTGAACGTCCTGACAGGGAAAACATTCAGTACTTC. It translates to CSVERPDRENIQYF.

For this clonotype: A much larger clone sits a single nucleotide away, making a read error possible. The chain combines TRBV7-7 with TRBJ2-2, with D possibly matching TRBD2 (6 bases). Trimming took 4 bases from V and 10 from J, leaving 19 bases between them. CDR1 SSHAT and CDR2 FNYEAQ come from the germline V gene (reference sequence). This CDR3 region has 15 residues. CDR3 nucleotide sequence: TGTGCCAGCAGCTCAGTCCCGGGACTGGCCGAGGAGCTGTTTTTT. Its protein is CASSSVPGLAEELFF. The full variable domain, in which reference TRBV7-7 and TRBJ2-2 provide the parts outside the CDR3, is GAGVSQSPRYKVTKRGQDVTLRCDPISSHATLYWYQQALGQGPEFLTYFNYEAQPDKSGLPSDRFSAERPEGSISTLTIQRTEQRDSAMYRCASSSVPGLAEELFFGEGSRLTVL.

The table lists this clonotype with many counts. The CDR3 reads CSANRVGGYSYEQYF. CDR3 sequence (DNA): TGCAGTGCTAATCGAGTGGGGGGGTATTCCTACGAGCAGTACTTC. The chain employs TRBV20-1 and TRBJ2-7, with 7 bases lining up with TRBD2. Germline trimming cut 4 bases from V and 1 base from J; bases unmatched to any gene: 10. CDR1 is DFQATT and CDR2 is SNEGSKA in the germline V gene (reference sequence). There are 15 residues in the CDR3.